This T cell receptor (beta chain) appears in the sequencing data of a study of shared clonotypes between healthy human individuals. The CDR3 consists of 14 residues. Germline loops: CDR1 SGHTA, CDR2 FQGNSA. V lost 0 bases to trimming and J lost 9 bases, with 12 bases between them. Data came from immunoSEQ multiplex PCR; TCRdb stores just in-frame clones and leaves some out. Of approximately 740,000 clones listed, around 74% are singletons. Nashville, Tennessee was home to all donors, who were Caucasian adults. The sample was memory CD4+ T cells sorted from blood. This sample's subset: CD45RA-negative fraction. This TCR came from a woman aged 25 to 39 in good health. This chain connects TRBV7-2 to TRBJ2-1; D may be TRBD1 (5 bases). Here the CDR3 reads CASSLAPGSPEQFF. The CDR3 DNA reads TGTGCCAGCAGCTTAGCGCCAGGGTCCCCTGAGCAGTTCTTC.